A single T cell receptor beta chain is shown here with its context. Its antigen remains unknown. PCR employed 60 Vbeta and 13 Jbeta primers. TCRdb's copy holds only in-frame clones and misses some; the assay was immunoSEQ multiplex PCR. The data contain some 200,000 clones, around 83% of them singletons. The data stem from a study of cytomegalovirus exposure and HLA in healthy donors. Findings of the study overall: According to reports, the classifier identified cytomegalovirus status with high specificity and sensitivity. DRB1 showed the most TCR associations and HLA-C the fewest in a later analysis, as rates varied by HLA locus.

V lost 0 bases and J lost 0; bases outside the gene matches: 10. The CDR3 is 20 amino acids. From germline, CDR1 is SNHLY and CDR2 FYNNEI. The chain combines TRBV2 with TRBJ2-6, with 8 bases fitting TRBD1. The sequenced material came from PBMCs. This TCR derives from a girl aged 10 to 17 in good health and CMV-seronegative. CDR3 nucleotides: TGTGCCAGCAGTGAAGCCTCGGACAGGGTACTTTACTCTGGGGCCAACGTCCTGACTTTC. Translation: CASSEASDRVLYSGANVLTF.